This record covers a single TCR beta chain. No cognate antigen has been identified for it. No qualities accompany the bases; no much larger clone lies one base away. The record originates from a study of preoperative IRX-2 immunotherapy in early breast cancer (dated by TCRdb to between 2018 and 2021). This sample's treatment or condition label indicates: preoperative locoregional IRX-2 cytokine immunotherapy. The samples were obtained from a phase Ib study that tested preoperative, locoregional IRX-2 cytokine immunotherapy meant to prime immune responses. Donors were patients with early-stage breast cancer who received IRX-2 before surgery. Receptor libraries were prepared by the immunoSEQ multiplex PCR assay. This is the immuneACCESS table as TCRdb keeps it, with only in-frame sequences that have V and J called. A part of the clones is gone; compared with another copy, unresolved V genes explain less than half, and the rest is unexplained. This sample lists 35,000 to 40,000 clones; roughly four fifths were detected once. The biggest ten clones account for over 1.3% of the sample.

This TCR was recovered from a human donor with breast cancer. The sample was lymph node tissue, taken after IRX-2 immunotherapy.

The CDR3 loop reads CASSFGHSGNTIYF. The sequenced DNA: TGTGCCAGCAGCTTCGGCCACTCTGGAAACACCATATATTTT. The chain links TRBV7-5 with TRBJ1-3. TRBV7-5 is reported as a pseudogene. The CDR3 spans 14 residues, from the cysteine through the phenylalanine. Left in the record is the CDR3 DNA by itself, 42 bases read in frame from the first base.